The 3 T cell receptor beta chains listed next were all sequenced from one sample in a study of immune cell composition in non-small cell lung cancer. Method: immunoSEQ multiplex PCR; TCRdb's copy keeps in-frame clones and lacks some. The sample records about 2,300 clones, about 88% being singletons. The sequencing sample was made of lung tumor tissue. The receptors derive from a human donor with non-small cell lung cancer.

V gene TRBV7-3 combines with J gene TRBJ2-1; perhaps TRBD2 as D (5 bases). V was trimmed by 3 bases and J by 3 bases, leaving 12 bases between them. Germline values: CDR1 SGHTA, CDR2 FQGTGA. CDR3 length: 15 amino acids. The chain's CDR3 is CASSFEPGDYNEQFF. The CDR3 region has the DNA TGTGCCAGCAGCTTCGAACCCGGGGACTACAATGAGCAGTTCTTC.

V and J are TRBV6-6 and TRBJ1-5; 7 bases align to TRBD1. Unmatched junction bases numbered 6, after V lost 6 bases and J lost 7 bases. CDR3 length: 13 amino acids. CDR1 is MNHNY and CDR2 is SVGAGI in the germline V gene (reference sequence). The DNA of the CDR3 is TGTGCCAGCAGGACAGGGACCGTCCAGCCCCAGCATTTT. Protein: CASRTGTVQPQHF.

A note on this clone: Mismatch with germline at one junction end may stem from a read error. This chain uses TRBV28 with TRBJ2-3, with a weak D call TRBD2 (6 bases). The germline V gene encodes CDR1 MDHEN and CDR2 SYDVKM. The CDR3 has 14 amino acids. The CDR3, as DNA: TGTGCCAGCCGTTTGACGGGGGGCACAGATACGCAGTATTTT. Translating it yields CASRLTGGTDTQYF.